This T cell receptor (beta chain) was sequenced for a study of siplizumab effects on memory and regulatory T cells. Findings and limits, study-wide: Only a minority of proliferating CD4+ or CD8+ clones had an assignable naive or memory phenotype, with roughly 75-97% lacking one. Proof of suppressive function in proliferating Tregs from siplizumab cultures was not established. With siplizumab, mappable alloreactive CD4+ clones averaged approximately 70% Treg-derived, versus more than 25% in controls. Greater diversity than memory cells seemed evident in naive T cells, which also appeared to be major alloresponse contributors.

Generated by immunoSEQ multiplex PCR, the TCRdb table keeps only in-frame clones and is missing some. In the table there are about 120,000 clones, approximately 94% of which are singletons. In regard to this clone: The antigen remains unidentified.

Material for sequencing was non-Treg CD4+ T cells sorted from blood. The TCR was taken from a human donor in good health.

In DNA, the CDR3 is TGTGCCAGCTCCCCGTCCCGGGACAGGGCCCGAGACACCTTC. Residues: CASSPSRDRARDTF. This sequence joins TRBV18 and TRBJ1-2; 9 nucleotides line up with TRBD1. CDR1 is KGHSH, CDR2 LQKENI, per germline. V was pared by 6 bases and J by 12 bases, with 14 bases of the junction left unmatched. CDR3 length equals 14 residues.